This TCR beta chain appears in the sequencing data of a study of PD-1 blockade in classical Hodgkin lymphoma. Overall study findings and caveats: Anyone who began nivolumab under 1 year after ASCT was excluded. Relapsed/refractory patients reportedly had lower baseline diversity than newly diagnosed patients.

All patients relapsed after autologous stem cell transplantation, and brentuximab vedotin exposure varied. Magnetic negative selection was used to purify CD4+ T cells from thawed PBMCs. The CDR3 is made up of 14 amino acids. V was trimmed by 1 base and J by 2 bases, leaving 9 bases between them. Germline V gene data show CDR1 as SGHTA and CDR2 as FQGNSA. A note on this clone: The antigen remains undetermined. Other nucleotide sequences from this sample produce the same CDR3.

Assay used: immunoSEQ multiplex PCR; TCRdb lists only in-frame clones, some missing. In the table there are about 12,000 clones, around 85% of which are singletons. The sample here was CD4+ T cells from blood, taken at baseline. This receptor was identified in a human donor with classical Hodgkin lymphoma. The chain joins TRBV7-2 to TRBJ2-7; no clear D gene. CDR3 residues: CASSLGQVTYEQYF. The DNA of the CDR3 is TGTGCCAGCAGCTTAGGGCAGGTAACCTACGAGCAGTACTTC.